This T cell receptor (beta chain) was captured by sequencing in a study of blood T cells in healthy people across ages (dated by TCRdb to the mid-2010s). Study-level background: In model experiments, roughly one uniquely barcoded TCR beta cDNA molecule per two T cells was captured by template switching. The donors were split into four age groups: young (average 16 years), middle-aged (around 40), aged (about 62) and long-lived (under 85). To avoid experimental bias, donors of different ages were randomly spread across the sequencing lanes. Age-related changes in TCR beta repertoire diversity were measured in the study by deep sequencing normalized with unique cDNA molecular identifiers. The study analyzed two additional independent replicas of 1 million unique cDNA reads from the same blood draw for two donors, one aged 18 to 29 and one aged 80 or older.

The method was 5' RACE. TCRdb lists the instrument as Illumina HiSeq 2500. A second PCR of roughly 7 to 11 cycles was performed with a sample-barcoded 5' primer and a J-beta primer mix. Each TCR beta cDNA molecule received a unique molecular identifier from a template-switch 5' adaptor carrying 12 random nucleotides. At least 3 million CDR3-containing paired-end reads were obtained from each sample. All of the RNA was converted into first-strand cDNA using the Mint cDNA synthesis kit, with a TRBC-specific oligonucleotide serving as the primer. Following uracil-DNA glycosylase treatment, a first 18-cycle PCR with universal primers M1SS and BC2_uni_R was performed on all cDNA. The paper's processing steps were these. Normalization of each sample was performed by random selection of 1 million high-quality reads, each carrying a distinct molecular identifier. Instead of being binned into consensus sequences, reads with shared molecular identifiers were discarded. MiTCR, run with a Q25 quality threshold and the strictest error-elimination algorithm, handled CDR3 identification, clonotype clustering and error correction. A nonparametric unseen species model with Euler transformation was used to estimate lower-bound total TCR beta diversity. The public sequencing data were trimmed at Q25 with fastp and processed into clonotypes with MiXCR by TCRdb, which kept only in-frame beta chains. Rows are combined by CDR3 protein, so each entry shows the most common genes and DNA. In this record, the V and J calls reflect TCRdb's handling and not the investigators' own analysis. Here the sample has approximately 810,000 distinct CDR3 sequences; about 28% occur a single time. The ten largest clones take up 17% of the sample.

As to this clonotype: The target of this receptor is not known. At one end the junction does not follow the germline gene, possibly because of a read error.

Taken from cysteine to phenylalanine, the CDR3 has 14 residues. The only DNA kept is the CDR3, 42 bases in frame from the first base. From the germline V gene, CDR1 is MNHEY and CDR2 is SVGAGI. Overall results and qualifications from the work: The long-lived group showed more naive CD4+ T cells, fewer expanded clones and increased TCR diversity than the aged group, suggesting age selection. Since profiling was done on bulk unsorted PBMCs, naive and antigen-experienced compartments could not be conclusively compared. Estimates of total diversity based on one million sequenced T cells were considered lower bounds and underestimates. There was a strong correlation between observed TCR beta diversity and the percentage of naive T cells measured by flow cytometry. The CMV infection status of donors was not known, potentially confounding age-related changes in expanded clonotypes. Observed TCR beta diversity per million T cells fell roughly linearly with age, and a significant reduction was already apparent by age roughly 40.

The roughly 37 donors, aged about 6 to 95 years, were systemically healthy Caucasian individuals from Russia. About 10 milliliters of peripheral blood were collected from each donor into EDTA-treated Vacutainer tubes. PBMCs were isolated by Ficoll-Paque density-gradient centrifugation, with at least 6 million obtained per sample. Total RNA was extracted from PBMCs with Trizol reagent, with at least 6 micrograms obtained per sample. For every donor, an aliquot of PBMCs went through flow cytometry to measure the percentages of naive CD45RAhigh/CD27high T cells. The sequencing sample was made of blood. This sequence was found in a woman of 80 years or more in good health. The chain is made from TRBV6-5 and TRBJ1-4, with TRBD1 identical over 7 junction bases. The CDR3 protein is CASSGDRVNEKRFF. The DNA sequence is given as TGTGCCAGCAGCGGCGACAGGGTCAATGAAAAACGGTTTTTT.